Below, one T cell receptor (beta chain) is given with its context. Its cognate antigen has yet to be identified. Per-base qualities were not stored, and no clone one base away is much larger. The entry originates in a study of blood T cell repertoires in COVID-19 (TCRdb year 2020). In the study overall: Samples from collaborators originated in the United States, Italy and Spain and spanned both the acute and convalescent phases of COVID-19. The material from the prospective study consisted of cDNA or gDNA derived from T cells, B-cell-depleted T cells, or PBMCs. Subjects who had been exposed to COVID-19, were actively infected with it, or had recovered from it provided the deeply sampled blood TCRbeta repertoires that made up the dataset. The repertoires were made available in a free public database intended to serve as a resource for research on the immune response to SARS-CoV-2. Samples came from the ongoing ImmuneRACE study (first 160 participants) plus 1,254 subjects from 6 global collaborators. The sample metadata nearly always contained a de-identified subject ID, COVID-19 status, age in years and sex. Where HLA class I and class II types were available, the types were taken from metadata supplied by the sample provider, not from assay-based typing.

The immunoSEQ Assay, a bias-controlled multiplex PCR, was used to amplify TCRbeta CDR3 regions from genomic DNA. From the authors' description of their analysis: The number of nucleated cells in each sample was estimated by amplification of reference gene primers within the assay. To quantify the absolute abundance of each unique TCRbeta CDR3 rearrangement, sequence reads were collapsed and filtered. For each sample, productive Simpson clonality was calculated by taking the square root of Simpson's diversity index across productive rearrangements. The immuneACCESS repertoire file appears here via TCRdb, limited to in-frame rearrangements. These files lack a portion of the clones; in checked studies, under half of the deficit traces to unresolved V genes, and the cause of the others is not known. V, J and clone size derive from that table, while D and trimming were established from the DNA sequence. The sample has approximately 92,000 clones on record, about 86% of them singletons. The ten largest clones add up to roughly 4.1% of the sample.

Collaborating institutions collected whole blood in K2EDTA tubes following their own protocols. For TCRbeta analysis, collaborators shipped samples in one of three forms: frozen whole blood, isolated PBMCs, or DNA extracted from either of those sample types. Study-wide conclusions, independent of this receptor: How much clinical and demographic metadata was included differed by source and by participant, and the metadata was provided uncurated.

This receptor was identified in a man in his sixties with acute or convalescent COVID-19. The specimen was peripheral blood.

The CDR3 corresponds to CASTSGTSPEQYF. The bases read TGTGCCAGCACCTCCGGGACTAGCCCCGAGCAGTACTTC. This sequence uses TRBV6-5 and TRBJ2-7, with 9 middle bases fitting TRBD2. V and J are trimmed by 7 bases and 6 bases, and the gene matches miss 7 bases of the junction. The CDR3 sequence holds 13 residues, the cysteine and phenylalanine included. The read is trimmed to its CDR3 DNA, 39 bases read in frame from base 1. CDR1 MNHEY and CDR2 SVGAGI are derived from the germline V gene.